The 9 T cell receptor beta chains below were found in one sample sequenced in a study of persistence of HIV-infected CD4 T cells. The libraries were made with immunoSEQ version 4 in survey mode. Profiling relied on immunoSEQ multiplex PCR, and the TCRdb table lists in-frame clones only, not all of them. The sample lists around 40,000 clones, about 87% occurring once. These receptors' targets are unknown. Anti-CD3/anti-CD28 beads served as a nonspecific positive control stimulus. Responding CD4+ T cells were sorted by upregulation of both CD40 ligand and CD69. The sample consisted of CD4+ T cells sorted from PBMCs after roughly 17-hour stimulation, taken from a patient who received antiretroviral therapy. The receptors were gathered from an adult woman with HIV who was CMV-seropositive.

The J gene is TRBJ1-3, the V gene TRBV10-1; 10 bases fit TRBD1. This CDR3 has 15 amino acids. The ends lost 3 bases at V and 2 bases at J; junction bases unmatched: 1. Germline V gives CDR1 WNHNN, CDR2 SYGVQD (reference sequence). CDR3 in DNA: TGCGCCAGCAGTGACGGGACAGGGGCTGGAAACACCATATATTTT. It translates to CASSDGTGAGNTIYF.

This clone occurred once. The V and J genes are TRBV6-5 and TRBJ2-7, with TRBD1 identical over 9 bases. Trimming at V came to 7 bases and at J to 4 bases, leaving 11 bases not matched to a gene. Germline V gives CDR1 MNHEY, CDR2 SVGAGI. This CDR3 comprises 15 residues. The CDR3 region has the DNA TGTGCCAGCACCCTCAGACAGGGGGATAGATACGAGCAGTACTTC. Translating it yields CASTLRQGDRYEQYF.

The chain recombines TRBV9 with TRBJ1-1, with D uncertain. The CDR3 runs 15 residues. Trimming took off 0 bases at V and 3 bases at J, with 12 bases between the two ends. Germline assignment: CDR1 SGDLS and CDR2 YYNGEE. DNA for the CDR3: TGTGCCAGCAGCGTAGATCAAGGATTCGACACTGAAGCTTTCTTT. The encoded protein is CASSVDQGFDTEAFF.

V is TRBV19 and J is TRBJ1-3; D perhaps matches TRBD1 (6 bases). The CDR3 extends over 17 amino acids. V was clipped by 0 bases and J by 0 bases, with 12 bases between them. Germline V lookup: CDR1 LNHDA, CDR2 SQIVND (reference sequence). CDR3 amino acids: CASSIEGGRRSGNTIYF. In nucleotides, the CDR3 is TGTGCCAGTAGTATAGAAGGGGGACGGCGCTCTGGAAACACCATATATTTT.

The chain has TRBV29-1 and TRBJ1-1; D unclear. The CDR3 totals 12 residues. CDR1 and CDR2 from the germline V gene are SQVTM and ANQGSEA. V was shortened by 3 bases and J by 1 base, with 6 bases between the two germline ends. In DNA form, the CDR3 reads TGCAGCGTTGATCACGCGAACACTGAAGCTTTCTTT. It encodes CSVDHANTEAFF.

On this clone: In the same sample, other DNA sequences code for this CDR3. V usage is TRBV7-3 and J usage is TRBJ1-1; D unclear. The CDR3 has 13 residues. Germline V lookup: CDR1 SGHTA, CDR2 FQGTGA. Trimming removed 1 base at V and 2 bases at J, with 5 bases between. CDR3 loop: CASSLNRNTEAFF. CDR3 DNA: TGTGCCAGCAGCTTAAATCGAAACACTGAAGCTTTCTTT.

This sequence joins TRBV27 and TRBJ2-7, with 8 bases aligning to TRBD2. With V trimmed by 6 bases and J by 4 bases, 14 bases remained unmatched. The CDR3 covers 16 residues. The germline gives CDR1 MNHEY, CDR2 SMNVEV (reference sequence). The chain's CDR3 is CASSFFGAGGIYEQYF. CDR3 bases: TGTGCCAGCAGCTTTTTCGGGGCGGGGGGTATATACGAGCAGTACTTC.

This clone came up once. A read error may account for a junction end that differs from germline. J is TRBJ1-2 and V is TRBV2, with D possibly being TRBD1 (6 bases). From germline, CDR1 is SNHLY and CDR2 FYNNEI. The CDR3 is 14 amino acids. In nucleotides, the CDR3 is TGTGCCAGCAGGGAAGGGGGAACTAACTATGGCTACACCTTC. Its protein product is CASREGGTNYGYTF.

The chain is built from TRBV4-1 and TRBJ2-1, with D possibly being TRBD1 (6 bases). Germline CDR1 reads MGHRA; CDR2 reads YSYEKL. Trimming took off 1 base at V and 7 bases at J, with 11 bases between the two ends. CDR3 length: 14 residues. The CDR3 sequence: CASSQGTAQNEQFF. CDR3 coding DNA: TGCGCCAGCAGCCAAGGGACAGCACAAAATGAGCAGTTCTTC.